A single sample is the source of the 13 T cell receptor beta chains below, sequenced in a study of OX40 agonist ivuxolimab in advanced cancers. Data came from immunoSEQ multiplex PCR; TCRdb stores just in-frame clones and leaves some out. The sample consists of some 27,000 clones, roughly 79% of them appearing once. Sequencing was performed on CD4+ or CD8+ T cells sorted from blood, taken in a trial of the OX40 agonist ivuxolimab. All receptors derive from an adult with an advanced solid tumor such as melanoma, head and neck, liver or kidney cancer.

The rearrangement joins TRBV30 to TRBJ2-5; no reliable D call. The V gene lost 0 bases and the J gene lost 5 bases, with 4 bases spanning the gap. CDR1 and CDR2 (germline): GTSNPN, SVGIG (reference sequence). The CDR3 is 11 amino acids. The CDR3 protein is CAWSVAETQYF. The CDR3 region has the DNA TGTGCCTGGAGTGTAGCGGAGACCCAGTACTTC.

The chain links TRBV6-1 to TRBJ1-2; maybe TRBD1 (5 bases). The CDR3 has 11 residues. CDR1 and CDR2 (germline): MNHNS, SASEGT. Trimming pared 9 bases from V and 3 bases from J, leaving 8 bases between. CDR3 coding DNA: TGTGCCAGTCAGGGTGACTATGGCTACACCTTC. Translated: CASQGDYGYTF.

In this sample, this clone is medium-sized. The DNA of the CDR3 is TGTGCCAGCAGCCAAACCCGGGCCCGACTCGGCTACAATGAGCAGTTCTTC. It yields the protein CASSQTRARLGYNEQFF. The chain combines TRBV14 with TRBJ2-1; D uncertain. Germline V gene sequence: CDR1 SGHDN, CDR2 FVKESK. V was cut by 2 bases and J by 3 bases, with 17 bases left in between. The length of the CDR3 is 17 residues.

CDR3: CASSSGWGGRTEAFF. The CDR3 nucleotides are TGTGCCAGCAGCTCTGGGTGGGGGGGGCGCACTGAAGCTTTCTTT. This chain uses TRBV5-4 with TRBJ1-1, with D tentatively TRBD1 (6 bases). Trimming removed 3 bases at V and 4 bases at J, with 16 bases between. Per the germline V gene, CDR1 is SGHNT and CDR2 is YYREEE (reference sequence). The CDR3 covers 15 residues.

The V call is TRBV2, the J call TRBJ2-3, with 10 bases that match TRBD2. The trim removed 4 bases at V and 5 bases at J, leaving 6 bases unmatched. CDR3 length: 15 residues. Germline CDR1 is SNHLY and CDR2 is FYNNEI. The CDR3 here is CASSAGLAIKDTQYF. As DNA, the CDR3 is TGTGCCAGCAGTGCGGGACTAGCGATTAAAGATACGCAGTATTTT.

The rearrangement links TRBV27 to TRBJ1-5, with 10 nucleotides matching TRBD1. The CDR3 loop spans 13 amino acids. After removal of 3 bases from V and 8 bases from J, the junction contained 1 base not matched to a gene. Per the germline V gene, CDR1 is MNHEY and CDR2 is SMNVEV (reference sequence). The CDR3 DNA reads TGTGCCAGCAGTTTGGGACAGGGGAAGCCCCAGCATTTT. The encoded protein is CASSLGQGKPQHF.

V and J are TRBV9 and TRBJ2-7; D is possibly TRBD1 or TRBD2 (5 bases each). Germline V gene sequence: CDR1 SGDLS, CDR2 YYNGEE. Trimming took off 4 bases at V and 0 bases at J, with 14 bases between the two ends. The CDR3 sequence is 15 residues long. The CDR3 DNA follows: TGTGCCAGCAGCCCGAGGGGCGTATACTCCTACGAGCAGTACTTC. This codes for CASSPRGVYSYEQYF.

This clone was seen more than once but under ten times. The rearrangement links TRBV2 to TRBJ2-6; D gene ambiguous. V dropped 5 bases and J dropped 8 bases, with 10 bases sitting between them. The CDR3 covers 13 residues. The germline CDR1 and CDR2 sequences are SNHLY and FYNNEI. The CDR3 reads CASSQTPSNVLTF. As DNA, the CDR3 is TGTGCCAGCAGTCAGACCCCTTCCAACGTCCTGACTTTC.

The V gene is TRBV27, the J gene TRBJ1-4, with D unresolved. The CDR3 extends over 14 amino acids. In germline, CDR1 is MNHEY, CDR2 SMNVEV (reference sequence). The V end lost 5 bases, the J end lost 3 bases, and 10 bases lay between the germline ends. As DNA, the CDR3 is TGTGCCAGCAGTCCCAGGACGGCTAATGAAAAACTGTTTTTT. As protein: CASSPRTANEKLFF.

The V call is TRBV4-3, the J call TRBJ2-7; a weak D match, TRBD2 (6 bases). Trimming removed 4 bases at V and 5 bases at J, with 18 bases between. The CDR3 totals 15 residues. CDR1 and CDR2 (germline): LGHNA, YSLEER. Here the CDR3 reads CASSPLGGRVDEQYF. The CDR3 nucleotides are TGCGCCAGCAGCCCCCTCGGGGGAAGGGTTGACGAGCAGTACTTC.

This clone was observed a handful of times. The V and J genes are TRBV30 and TRBJ2-7; D is undetermined. Trimming pared 2 bases from V and 0 bases from J, leaving 11 bases between. The CDR3 spans 14 residues. In germline, CDR1 is GTSNPN, CDR2 SVGIG (reference sequence). The CDR3 region is CAWSLGRSSYEQYF. CDR3 in DNA: TGTGCCTGGAGTCTCGGGCGGAGCTCCTACGAGCAGTACTTC. Full variable domain (rest looked up from reference TRBV30 and TRBJ2-7): SQTIHQWPATLVQPVGSPLSLECTVEGTSNPNLYWYRQAAGRGLQLLFYSVGIGQISSEVPQNLSASRPQDRQFILSSKKLLLSDSGFYLCAWSLGRSSYEQYFGPGTRLTVT.

J is TRBJ2-5 and V is TRBV7-9, with D perhaps assigned TRBD1 or TRBD2 (5 bases each). Germline loops: CDR1 SEHNR, CDR2 FQNEAQ (reference sequence). Trimming removed 5 bases from V and 5 bases from J, with 15 bases in between. The CDR3 length is 14 residues. This CDR3 reads CASSPPEGWETQYF. CDR3 bases: TGTGCCAGCAGCCCGCCTGAGGGGTGGGAGACCCAGTACTTC.

The chain employs TRBV2 and TRBJ2-7; possibly TRBD1 for D (6 bases). CDR3 length: 12 amino acids. Trimming removed 8 bases from V and 4 bases from J, with 12 bases in between. Germline values: CDR1 SNHLY, CDR2 FYNNEI. The CDR3 spells CASLGAEYEQYF. DNA for the CDR3: TGTGCCAGCTTGGGGGCCGAGTACGAGCAGTACTTC.